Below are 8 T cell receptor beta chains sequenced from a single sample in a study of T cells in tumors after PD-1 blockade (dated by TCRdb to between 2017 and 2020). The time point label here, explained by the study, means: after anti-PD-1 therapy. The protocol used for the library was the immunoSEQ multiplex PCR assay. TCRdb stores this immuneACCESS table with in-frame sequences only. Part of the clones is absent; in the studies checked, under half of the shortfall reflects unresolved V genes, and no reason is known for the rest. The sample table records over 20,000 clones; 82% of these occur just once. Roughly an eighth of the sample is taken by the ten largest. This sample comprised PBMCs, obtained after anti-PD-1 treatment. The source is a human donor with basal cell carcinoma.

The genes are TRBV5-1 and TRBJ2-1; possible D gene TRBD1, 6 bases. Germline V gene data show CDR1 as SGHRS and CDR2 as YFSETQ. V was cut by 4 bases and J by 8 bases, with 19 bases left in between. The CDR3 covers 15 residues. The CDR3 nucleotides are TGCGCCAGCAGCACTGGCGGCAGGGGTGGTTATGAGCAGTTCTTC. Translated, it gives CASSTGGRGGYEQFF.

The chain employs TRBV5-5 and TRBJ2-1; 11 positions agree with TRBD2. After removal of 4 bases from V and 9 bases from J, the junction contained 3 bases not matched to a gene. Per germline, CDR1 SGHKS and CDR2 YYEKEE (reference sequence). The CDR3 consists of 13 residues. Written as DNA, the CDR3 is TGTGCCAGCAGCCAACTAGCGGGGGTTGAGCAGTTCTTC. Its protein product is CASSQLAGVEQFF.

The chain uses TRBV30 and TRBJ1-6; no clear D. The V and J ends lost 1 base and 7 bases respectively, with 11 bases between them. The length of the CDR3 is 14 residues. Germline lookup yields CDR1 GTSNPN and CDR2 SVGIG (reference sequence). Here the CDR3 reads CAWSGGIRNSPLHF. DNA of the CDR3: TGTGCCTGGAGTGGAGGGATTCGCAATTCACCCCTCCACTTT.

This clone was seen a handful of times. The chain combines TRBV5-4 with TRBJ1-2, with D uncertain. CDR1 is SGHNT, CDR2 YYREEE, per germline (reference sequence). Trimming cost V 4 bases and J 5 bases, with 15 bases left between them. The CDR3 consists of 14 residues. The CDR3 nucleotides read TGTGCCAGCAGCACTTCGACGGATATTTATGGCTACACCTTC. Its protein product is CASSTSTDIYGYTF.

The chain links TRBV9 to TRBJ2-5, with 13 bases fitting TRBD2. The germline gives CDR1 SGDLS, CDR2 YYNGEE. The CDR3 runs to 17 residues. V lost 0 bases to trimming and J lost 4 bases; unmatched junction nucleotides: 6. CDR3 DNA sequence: TGTGCCAGCAGCGTAGGAGGAACTAGCGGGGGGGGAGAGACCCAGTACTTC. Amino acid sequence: CASSVGGTSGGGETQYF. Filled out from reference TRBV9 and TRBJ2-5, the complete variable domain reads DSGVTQTPKHLITATGQRVTLRCSPRSGDLSVYWYQQSLDQGLQFLIQYYNGEERAKGNILERFSAQQFPDLHSELNLSSLELGDSALYFCASSVGGTSGGGETQYFGPGTRLLVL.

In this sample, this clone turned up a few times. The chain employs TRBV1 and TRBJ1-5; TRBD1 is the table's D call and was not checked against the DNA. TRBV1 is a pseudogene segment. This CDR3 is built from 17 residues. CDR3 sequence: CTSSQDEQGAGNQPQHF. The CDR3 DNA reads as TGCACCAGCAGCCAAGACGAACAGGGGGCGGGTAATCAGCCCCAGCATTTT.

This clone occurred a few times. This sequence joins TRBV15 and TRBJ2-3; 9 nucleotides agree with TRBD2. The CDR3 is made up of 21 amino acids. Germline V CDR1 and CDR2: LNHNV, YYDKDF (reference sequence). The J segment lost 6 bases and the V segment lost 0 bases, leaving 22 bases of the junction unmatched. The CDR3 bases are TGTGCCACCAGCAGAGATGGATTCTGGTCGGGCGGGGGGGCCGTTTCGGATACGCAGTATTTT. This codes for CATSRDGFWSGGGAVSDTQYF. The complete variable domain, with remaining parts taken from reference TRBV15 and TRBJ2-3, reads DAMVIQNPRYQVTQFGKPVTLSCSQTLNHNVMYWYQQKSSQAPKLLFHYYDKDFNNEADTPDNFQSRRPNTSFCFLDIRSPGLGDTAMYLCATSRDGFWSGGGAVSDTQYFGPGTRLTVL.

The CDR3 bases are TGTGCCACCAGCCGAGCCTCAAGGGCAAACATGAACACTGAAGCTTTCTTT. It is translated as CATSRASRANMNTEAFF. The rearrangement links TRBV15 to TRBJ1-1; D remains unclear. Germline V gives CDR1 LNHNV, CDR2 YYDKDF (reference sequence). The V end lost 5 bases, the J end lost 0 bases, and 19 bases lay between the germline ends. The CDR3 has 17 amino acids.